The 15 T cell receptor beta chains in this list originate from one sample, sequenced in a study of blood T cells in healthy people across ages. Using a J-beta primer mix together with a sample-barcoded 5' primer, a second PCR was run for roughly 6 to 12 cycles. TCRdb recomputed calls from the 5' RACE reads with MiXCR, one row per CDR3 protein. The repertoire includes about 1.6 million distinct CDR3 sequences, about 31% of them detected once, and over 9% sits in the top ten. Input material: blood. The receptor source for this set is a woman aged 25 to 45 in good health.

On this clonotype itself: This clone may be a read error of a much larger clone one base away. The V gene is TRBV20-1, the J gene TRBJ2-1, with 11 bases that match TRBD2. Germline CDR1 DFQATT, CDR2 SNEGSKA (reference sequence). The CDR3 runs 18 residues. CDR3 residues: CSARVGLAGGPSCNEQFF. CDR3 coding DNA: TGCAGTGCTAGAGTCGGGCTAGCGGGGGGACCCTCCTGCAATGAGCAGTTCTTC.

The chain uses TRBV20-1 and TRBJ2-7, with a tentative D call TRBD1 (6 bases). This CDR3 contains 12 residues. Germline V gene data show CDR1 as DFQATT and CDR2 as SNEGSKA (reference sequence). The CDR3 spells CRASGQSYEQYF. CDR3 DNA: TGCAGGGCATCCGGACAGTCGTACGAGCAGTACTTC.

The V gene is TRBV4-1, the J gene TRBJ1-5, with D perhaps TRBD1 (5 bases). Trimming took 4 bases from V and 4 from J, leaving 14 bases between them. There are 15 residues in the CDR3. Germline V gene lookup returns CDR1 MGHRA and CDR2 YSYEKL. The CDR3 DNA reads TGCGCCAGCAGCCCGGACCCAGGGTATAATCAGCCCCAGCATTTT. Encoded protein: CASSPDPGYNQPQHF.

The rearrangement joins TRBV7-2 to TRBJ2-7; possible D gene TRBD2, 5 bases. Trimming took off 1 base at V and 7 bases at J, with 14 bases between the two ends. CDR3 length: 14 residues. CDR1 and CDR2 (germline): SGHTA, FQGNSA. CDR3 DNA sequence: TGTGCCAGCAGCTTAGTAGAGGGCCCTTGGGAGCAGTACTTC. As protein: CASSLVEGPWEQYF.

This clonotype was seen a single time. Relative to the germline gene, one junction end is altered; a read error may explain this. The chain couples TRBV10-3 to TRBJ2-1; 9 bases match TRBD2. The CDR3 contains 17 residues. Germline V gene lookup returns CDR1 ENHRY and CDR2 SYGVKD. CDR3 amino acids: CAISEVASGVSYNKQFF. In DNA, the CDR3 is TGTGCCATCAGTGAGGTGGCTAGCGGGGTATCCTACAATAAGCAGTTCTTC.

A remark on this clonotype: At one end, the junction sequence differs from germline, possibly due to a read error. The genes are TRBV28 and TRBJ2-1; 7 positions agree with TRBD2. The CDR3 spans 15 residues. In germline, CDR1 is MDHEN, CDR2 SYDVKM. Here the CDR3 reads CVSSLKWEGFNEQFF. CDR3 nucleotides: TGTGTCAGCAGTTTAAAGTGGGAGGGCTTCAATGAGCAGTTCTTC.

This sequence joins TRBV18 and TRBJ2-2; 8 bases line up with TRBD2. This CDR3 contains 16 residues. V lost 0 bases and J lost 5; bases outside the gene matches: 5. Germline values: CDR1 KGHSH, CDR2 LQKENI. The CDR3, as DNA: TGTGCCAGCTCACCACCTTATCGCGGGAGGACCGGGGAGCTGTTTTTT. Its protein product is CASSPPYRGRTGELFF.

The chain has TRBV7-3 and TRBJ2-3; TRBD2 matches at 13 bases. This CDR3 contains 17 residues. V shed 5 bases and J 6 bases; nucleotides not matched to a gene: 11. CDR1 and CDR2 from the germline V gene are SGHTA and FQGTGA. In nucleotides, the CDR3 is TGTGCCAGCAGCCCGGACCGGACTAGCGGGAGTGGGGATACGCAGTATTTT. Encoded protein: CASSPDRTSGSGDTQYF.

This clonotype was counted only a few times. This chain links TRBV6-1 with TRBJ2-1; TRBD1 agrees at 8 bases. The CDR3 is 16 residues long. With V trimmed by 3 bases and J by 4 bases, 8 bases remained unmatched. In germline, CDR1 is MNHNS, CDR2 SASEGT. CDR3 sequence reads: CASSERGTGGYNEQFF. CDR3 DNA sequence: TGTGCCAGCAGTGAGAGGGGAACAGGGGGTTACAATGAGCAGTTCTTC.

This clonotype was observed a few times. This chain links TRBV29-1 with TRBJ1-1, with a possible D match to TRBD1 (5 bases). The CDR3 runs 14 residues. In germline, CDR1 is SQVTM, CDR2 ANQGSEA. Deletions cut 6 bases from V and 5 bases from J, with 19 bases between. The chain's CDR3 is CSVPYGGRSTEAFF. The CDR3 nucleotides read TGCAGCGTACCATACGGGGGAAGGAGTACTGAAGCTTTCTTT.

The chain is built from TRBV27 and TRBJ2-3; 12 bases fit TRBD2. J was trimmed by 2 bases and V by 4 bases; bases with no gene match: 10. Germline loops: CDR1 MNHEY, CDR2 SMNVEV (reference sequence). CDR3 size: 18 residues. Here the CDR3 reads CASSSGLAGIANTDTQYF. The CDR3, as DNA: TGTGCCAGCAGTTCCGGACTAGCGGGAATTGCTAACACAGATACGCAGTATTTT.

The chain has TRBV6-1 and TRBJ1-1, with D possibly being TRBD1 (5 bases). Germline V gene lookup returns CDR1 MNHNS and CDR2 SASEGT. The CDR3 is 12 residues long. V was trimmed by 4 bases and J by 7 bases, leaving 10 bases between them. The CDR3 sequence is CASSVGRDEAFF. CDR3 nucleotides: TGTGCCAGCAGTGTGGGGCGGGATGAAGCTTTCTTT.

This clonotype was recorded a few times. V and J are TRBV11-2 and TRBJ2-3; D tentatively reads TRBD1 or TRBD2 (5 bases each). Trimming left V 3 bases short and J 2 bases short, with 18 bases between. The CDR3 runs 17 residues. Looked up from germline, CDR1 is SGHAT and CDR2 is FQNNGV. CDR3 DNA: TGTGCCAGCAGCTTCACCGCGACCTGGGGGATCACAGATACGCAGTATTTT. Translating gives CASSFTATWGITDTQYF.

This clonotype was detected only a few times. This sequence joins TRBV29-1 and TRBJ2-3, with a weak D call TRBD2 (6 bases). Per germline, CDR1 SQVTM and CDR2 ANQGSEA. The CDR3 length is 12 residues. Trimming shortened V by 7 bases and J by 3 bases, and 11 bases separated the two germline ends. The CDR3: CSAWGGTDTQYF. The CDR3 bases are TGCAGCGCCTGGGGAGGTACAGATACGCAGTATTTT.

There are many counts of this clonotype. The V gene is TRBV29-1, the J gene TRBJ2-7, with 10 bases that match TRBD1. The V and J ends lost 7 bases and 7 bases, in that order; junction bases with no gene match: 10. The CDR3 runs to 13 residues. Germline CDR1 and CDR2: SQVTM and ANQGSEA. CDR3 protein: CSGQGAGSREQYF. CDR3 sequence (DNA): TGCAGCGGACAGGGGGCAGGTTCGCGGGAGCAGTACTTC.